This T cell receptor beta chain was obtained from a study of T cells in tuberculosis (dated by TCRdb to 2016 to 2018). As for the study more broadly: The study combined CD1B tetramers and high-throughput TCR immunosequencing to characterize T cells specific for the mycobacterial lipid antigen glucose monomycolate (GMM). A South African clinical cohort compared IGRA-negative adolescents, IGRA-positive adolescents with latent tuberculosis and adults with active tuberculosis, some eleven per group.

From V the trimming removes 4 bases and from J it removes 2 bases, while the gene matches leave 5 bases of the junction unaccounted for. Based on the germline V gene (reference sequence), the CDR1 and CDR2 sequences are SGHNT and YYREEE. The CDR3 has 15 amino acids, counting the end cysteine and phenylalanine. Only the CDR3 part of the read is kept: 45 bases, read in frame from the first base. Here is what the overall study found, with its caveats: Compared with IGRA-negative controls, TCR-alpha repertoires from active tuberculosis had smaller mean NN-distances to GMM-specific TCRs, which suggests that these TCRs underwent clonal expansion. Smaller NN-distances were partly driven by shorter CDR3-alpha lengths in active tuberculosis patients, and statistical significance was not reached for the TCR-beta difference. With the diverse GMM-specific repertoire as input, a classifier achieved roughly 89% accuracy (AUROC around 0.88), whereas GEM motif frequencies as input gave 70% accuracy. Which clinical samples got chosen depended on the availability of cryopreserved specimens, and the active tuberculosis cases were adults, whereas the controls were adolescents.

At study entry, a tuberculin skin test and the QuantiFERON-TB GOLD In-Tube IGRA were used to screen adolescents for latent tuberculosis infection. Immunosequencing of unsorted cryopreserved PBMC covered, on average, approximately 100,000 T cells per clinical donor. Eleven high schools in the Worcester region of the Western Cape, South Africa, served as enrollment sites for adolescents aged 12 to 18 years. Around 10 M. tuberculosis-infected adolescents and some 10 uninfected adolescents were selected, with the two groups matched for age and sex. PBMC from adolescents were isolated by density centrifugation from freshly drawn heparinized blood and then cryopreserved. The immunoSEQ multiplex PCR assay was used to generate TCR libraries, with TCR-beta and/or TCR-alpha/delta assays applied to each sample. The amplified TCR libraries were sequenced on the Illumina high-throughput platform. Regarding the original processing steps: Clustering and dimensionality reduction were performed using pairwise TCRdist distances among GMM-specific receptors from ex vivo sorted or in vitro expanded T cells. Each clinical repertoire received a mean NN-distance score, defined as the average TCRdist to the nearest 10% of tetramer-positive reference sequences. GEM TCR motif frequency was calculated as the fraction of unique TCRs that matched known GEM sequences in V/J usage and CDR3 length. Linear discriminant analysis with leave-one-out cross-validation, implemented in scikit-learn, was used to classify active tuberculosis. Held by TCRdb, this immuneACCESS table contains in-frame sequences only and omits some clones. Under half of the omission traces to an unresolved V gene where checked; the cause of the rest is unknown. From that table come the V and J calls and clone size; the DNA was used to work out D and trimming. The sample data list roughly 34,000 clones, and nearly 97% of these were observed just once. Over 2% of the sample lies in the top ten.

This clone was picked up one time. Its antigen target is currently unknown. No quality values exist for individual bases; no much larger clone is one base distant. The TCR sequence derives from a donor aged 10 to 29 with latent tuberculosis or without tuberculosis infection. Sequencing was carried out using PBMCs. This receptor chain uses TRBV5-4 and TRBJ2-2; TRBD2 lines up with 7 middle nucleotides. DNA sequence: TGTGCCAGCAGCCCGAGCGGGATTAACACCGGGGAGCTGTTTTTT. Its translation is CASSPSGINTGELFF.